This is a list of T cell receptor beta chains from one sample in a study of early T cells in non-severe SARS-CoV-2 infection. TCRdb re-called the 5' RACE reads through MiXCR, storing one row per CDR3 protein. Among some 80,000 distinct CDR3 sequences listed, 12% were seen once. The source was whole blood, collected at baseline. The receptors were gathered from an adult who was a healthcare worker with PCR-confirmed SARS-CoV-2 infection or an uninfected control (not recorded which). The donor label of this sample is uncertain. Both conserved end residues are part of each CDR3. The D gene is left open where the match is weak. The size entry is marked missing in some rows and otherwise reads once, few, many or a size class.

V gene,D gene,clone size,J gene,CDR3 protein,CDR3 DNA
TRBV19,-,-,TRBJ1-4,CASMTEYTEKLFF,TGTGCCAGTATGACGGAATATACGGAAAAACTGTTTTTT
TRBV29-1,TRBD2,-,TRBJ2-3,CSLAGGTDTQYF,TGCAGCCTAGCGGGGGGCACAGATACGCAGTATTTT
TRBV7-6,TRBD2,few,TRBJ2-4,CASSLGAGGAKNIQYF,TGTGCCAGCAGCTTAGGAGCCGGGGGGGCCAAAAACATTCAGTACTTC
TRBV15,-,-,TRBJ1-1,CATSPRGGMNTEAFF,TGTGCCACCAGCCCCCGGGGGGGCATGAACACTGAAGCTTTCTTT
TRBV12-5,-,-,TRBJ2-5,CASGHGGPGQETQYF,TGTGCTAGTGGTCACGGAGGCCCAGGGCAAGAGACCCAGTACTTC
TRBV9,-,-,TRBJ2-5,CASSDRSETQYF,TGTGCCAGCAGCGACAGGTCAGAGACCCAGTACTTC
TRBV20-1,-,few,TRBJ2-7,CSAQRNDEQYF,TGCAGTGCTCAGAGAAATGATGAGCAGTACTTC
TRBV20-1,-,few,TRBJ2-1,CRVSLGYNEQFF,TGCAGGGTCTCTTTAGGGTACAATGAGCAGTTCTTC
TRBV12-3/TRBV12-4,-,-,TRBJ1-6,CASNRQTSYNSPLHF,TGTGCCAGCAATAGACAGACCTCCTATAATTCACCCCTCCACTTT
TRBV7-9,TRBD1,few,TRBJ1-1,CASRDGTGNTEAFF,TGTGCCAGCAGAGACGGGACAGGGAACACTGAAGCTTTCTTT
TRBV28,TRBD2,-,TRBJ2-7,CASSLPGLAGYEQYF,TGTGCCAGCAGCCTCCCGGGACTAGCGGGGTACGAGCAGTACTTC
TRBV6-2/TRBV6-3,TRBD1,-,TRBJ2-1,CASSLWGQGYNEQFF,TGTGCCAGCAGCCTTTGGGGACAGGGGTACAATGAGCAGTTCTTC
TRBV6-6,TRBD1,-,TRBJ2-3,CASSYRQGREDTQYF,TGTGCCAGCAGTTACAGACAGGGCCGGGAAGATACGCAGTATTTT
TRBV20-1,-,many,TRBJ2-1,CSVPGDYNEQFF,TGCAGTGTCCCGGGAGACTACAATGAGCAGTTCTTC
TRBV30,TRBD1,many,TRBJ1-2,CAGGQGEGGGGYTF,TGTGCCGGGGGACAGGGGGAAGGAGGTGGAGGCTACACCTTC
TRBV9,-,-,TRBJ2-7,CASSVDVASYEQYF,TGTGCCAGCAGCGTAGACGTAGCTTCCTACGAGCAGTACTTC
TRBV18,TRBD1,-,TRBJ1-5,CASSRDRESNQPQHF,TGTGCCAGCTCGCGGGACAGGGAGAGCAATCAGCCCCAGCATTTT
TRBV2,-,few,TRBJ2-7,CASRRESHEQYF,TGTGCCAGCAGGAGGGAATCCCACGAGCAGTACTTC
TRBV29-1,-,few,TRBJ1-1,CSVEAGGEAFF,TGCAGCGTTGAAGCGGGAGGTGAAGCTTTCTTT
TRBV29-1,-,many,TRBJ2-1,CSVEAGESYNEQFF,TGCAGCGTTGAAGCGGGAGAAAGCTACAATGAGCAGTTCTTC
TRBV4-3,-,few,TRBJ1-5,CASSQEWGPSNQPQHF,TGCGCCAGCAGCCAAGAATGGGGGCCCAGCAATCAGCCCCAGCATTTT
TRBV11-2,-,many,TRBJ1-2,CASSFADRIYGYTF,TGTGCCAGCAGCTTCGCGGACAGAATCTATGGCTACACCTTC
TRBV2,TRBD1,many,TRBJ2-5,CASSSGTEQETQYF,TGTGCCAGCAGCAGTGGGACAGAACAAGAGACCCAGTACTTC
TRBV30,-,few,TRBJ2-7,CAWSAPPRAFISYEQYF,TGTGCCTGGAGTGCCCCTCCCCGGGCGTTCATCTCCTACGAGCAGTACTTC
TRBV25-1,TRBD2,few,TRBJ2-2,CASRAPAAGGNTGELFF,TGTGCCAGCAGGGCCCCCGCGGCGGGAGGGAACACCGGGGAGCTGTTTTTT
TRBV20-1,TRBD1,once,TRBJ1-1,CSARQTGETEAFF,TGCAGTGCTAGACAGACAGGGGAGACTGAAGCTTTCTTT
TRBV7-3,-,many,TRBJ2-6,CASSLFSAGTGANVLTF,TGTGCCAGCAGCTTATTCTCCGCAGGGACTGGGGCCAACGTCCTGACTTTC
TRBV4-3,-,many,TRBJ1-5,CASSRYQGANQPQHF,TGCGCCAGCAGCCGGTACCAGGGTGCCAATCAGCCCCAGCATTTT
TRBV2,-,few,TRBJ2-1,CASSADGLEYNEQFF,TGTGCCAGCAGTGCTGATGGTTTGGAGTACAATGAGCAGTTCTTC
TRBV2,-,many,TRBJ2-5,CASSEGRETQYF,TGTGCCAGCAGTGAAGGACGCGAGACCCAGTACTTC
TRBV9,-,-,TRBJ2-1,CASSVSTHGAEYNEQFF,TGTGCCAGCAGCGTCTCTACCCATGGAGCCGAATACAATGAGCAGTTCTTC